The clone carrying this TCR beta chain was seen ten or more times. Its antigen remains unidentified. The data originate from a study of T cells after yellow fever vaccination. TCRdb recomputed calls from the 5' RACE reads with MiXCR, one row per CDR3 protein. Of about 120,000 distinct CDR3 sequences detected, 8.4% appear once; the ten largest clones hold around 25%. The germline V gene has CDR1 SGDLS and CDR2 YYNGEE. This CDR3 region has 16 residues. Losses at the gene ends were 3 bases for V and 0 bases for J; bases not matched to a gene: 4. Study-wide findings and caveats: CD4 and CD8 compartments shared a small share of clonotypes.

The chain recombines TRBV9 with TRBJ2-1, with TRBD2 matching 9 bases. The sample was CD8+ T cells sorted from PBMCs, taken 45 days after the yellow fever booster vaccination. This TCR came from a man aged 30-40 years who received the YFV17D yellow fever vaccine. The CDR3, as DNA: TGTGCCAGCAGCGGAAATAGCGGGAGCTCCTACAATGAGCAGTTCTTC. Translated: CASSGNSGSSYNEQFF.